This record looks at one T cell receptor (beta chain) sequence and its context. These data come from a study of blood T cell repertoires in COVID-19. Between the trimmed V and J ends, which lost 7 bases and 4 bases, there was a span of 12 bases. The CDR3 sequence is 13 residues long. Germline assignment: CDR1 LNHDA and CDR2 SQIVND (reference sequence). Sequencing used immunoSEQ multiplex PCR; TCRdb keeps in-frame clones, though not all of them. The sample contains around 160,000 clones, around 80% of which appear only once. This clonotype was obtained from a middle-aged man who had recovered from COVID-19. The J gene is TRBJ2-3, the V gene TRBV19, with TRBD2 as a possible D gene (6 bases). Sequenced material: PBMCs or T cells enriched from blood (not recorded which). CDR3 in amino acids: CASKEGRADTQYF. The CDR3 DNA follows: TGTGCCAGTAAGGAGGGAAGGGCAGATACGCAGTATTTT.